The rows below give T cell receptor beta chains drawn from one sample of a study of T cell repertoires in cytomegalovirus infection. TCRdb redid the calling of the reads with MiXCR, one entry per CDR3 protein. The data hold approximately 180,000 distinct CDR3 sequences, with roughly a fifth observed a single time. Sequenced input: PBMCs. Receptors were obtained from a human donor in good health (CMV status not recorded). Some clones in this sample may be carry-over from other donors' samples. Each CDR3 is given with its conserved first and last residue. The order of the fields is V gene, D gene, clone size, J gene, CDR3 DNA, CDR3 protein. D genes are given only for firm matches. Expanded clones are given a class, and other clones once, few, many or no size at all.

TRBV2,TRBD1,few,TRBJ1-4,TGTGCCAGCAGTGTGAGGGGACAGGAACTGTTTTTT,CASSVRGQELFF
TRBV7-9,TRBD1,-,TRBJ1-5,TGTGCCAGCAGCTACGACAGGGGTTATAGCAATCAGCCCCAGCATTTT,CASSYDRGYSNQPQHF
TRBV12-3/TRBV12-4,-,many,TRBJ2-2,TGTGCCAGCAGTCGGTCCGGGAGCGGGGAGCTGTTTTTT,CASSRSGSGELFF
TRBV11-2,-,-,TRBJ1-1,TGTGCCAGCAGCTTCCAAGTTTCGGCGGGGCGGACTGAAGCTTTCTTT,CASSFQVSAGRTEAFF
TRBV7-9,TRBD2,few,TRBJ2-3,TGTGCCAGCAGCCCCCGCGGGGGGGACATATCAGATACGCAGTATTTT,CASSPRGGDISDTQYF
TRBV5-1,-,few,TRBJ2-1,TGCGCCAGCAGCCTACCCGGGACATGGGATGAGCAGTTCTTC,CASSLPGTWDEQFF
TRBV12-3/TRBV12-4,-,-,TRBJ1-1,TGTGCCAGTCTGATCGGGGTTGAAGCTTTCTTT,CASLIGVEAFF
TRBV6-2/TRBV6-3,-,once,TRBJ1-5,TGTGCCAGCAGTTCGGGGGGAGCGGGTAATCAGCCCCAGCATTTT,CASSSGGAGNQPQHF
TRBV20-1,TRBD2,few,TRBJ2-5,TGCAGTGCTACTCTAGCGGGGGTGCAAGAGACCCAGTACTTC,CSATLAGVQETQYF
TRBV29-1,TRBD1,-,TRBJ1-2,TGCAGCGTTGAGTACAGGGGGCGCGAGTATGGCTACACCTTC,CSVEYRGREYGYTF
TRBV29-1,TRBD2,few,TRBJ2-3,TGCAGCGTCGAAGGGACTAGAGGGGATACGCAGTATTTT,CSVEGTRGDTQYF
TRBV20-1,-,few,TRBJ1-2,TGCAGTGCAGGGGGGGGAGGCTATGGCTACACCTTC,CSAGGGGYGYTF
TRBV7-3,TRBD1,-,TRBJ2-5,TGTGCCAGCAGCACGACAGGGAGCCCAGAGACCCAGTACTTC,CASSTTGSPETQYF
TRBV27,-,few,TRBJ1-1,TGTGCCAGCAGTTATTCTTGGGGTGAGGCTATGAACACTGAAGCTTTCTTT,CASSYSWGEAMNTEAFF
TRBV10-3,-,few,TRBJ2-7,TGTGCCGTACGTCCGGGAGCCTACGAGCAGTACTTC,CAVRPGAYEQYF
TRBV7-4,TRBD1,-,TRBJ2-2,TGTGCCAGCAGTCCTATACCGGGACAGGGGAAAGACGGGGAGCTGTTTTTT,CASSPIPGQGKDGELFF
TRBV7-2,TRBD1,-,TRBJ1-2,TGTGCCAGCAGCATTTCAGGGGGTGGCTACACCTTC,CASSISGGGYTF
TRBV7-2,-,many,TRBJ1-6,TGTGCCAGCAGCTTAAGTCGCGACTCACCCCTCCACTTT,CASSLSRDSPLHF
TRBV15,TRBD1,-,TRBJ2-1,TGTGCCACCAGCAGAGGGGTGACAGGGGGTGAAAATGAGCAGTTCTTC,CATSRGVTGGENEQFF
TRBV11-2,-,few,TRBJ1-2,TGTGCCACCCAGCTTTTCCGGCAGGACGATGGCTACACCTTC,CATQLFRQDDGYTF
TRBV4-3,-,few,TRBJ2-1,TGCGCCAGCAGCCAAGATTTGAGGTACAATGAGCAGTTCTTC,CASSQDLRYNEQFF
TRBV20-1,-,few,TRBJ1-6,TGCAGTGCTAGAGTACCGACAGTAAGATCACCCCTCCACTTT,CSARVPTVRSPLHF
TRBV19,TRBD1,once,TRBJ2-7,TGTGCCAGTAGTCACAATCCGGGACAGGGTATTGGCGAGCAGTACTTC,CASSHNPGQGIGEQYF
TRBV7-6,-,-,TRBJ1-1,TGTGCCAGCAGCTTGTCGGGGGACGGTGAAGCTTTCTTT,CASSLSGDGEAFF
TRBV23-1,-,many,TRBJ2-5,TGCGCCAGCAGTCATTCTGGGTTCCAAGAGACCCAGTACTTC,CASSHSGFQETQYF
TRBV11-1,TRBD2,many,TRBJ2-5,TGTGCCAGCAGCCCGATGCCGGGAGGAGTGGAGACCCAGTACTTC,CASSPMPGGVETQYF
TRBV27,TRBD2,many,TRBJ2-1,TGTGCCAGCAGTTCCCCCGGACTAGCCCCAAGCAATGAGCAGTTCTTC,CASSSPGLAPSNEQFF
TRBV12-3/TRBV12-4,-,-,TRBJ1-5,TGTGCCAGCAGTTTCGGTGGTAGAGGGGGAAACAATCAGCCCCAGCATTTT,CASSFGGRGGNNQPQHF
TRBV6-1,TRBD2,few,TRBJ2-3,TGTGCCAGCAGAGCGGGAGGGTTCACAGATACGCAGTATTTT,CASRAGGFTDTQYF
TRBV20-1,-,-,TRBJ1-2,TGCAGTGCTAGCACCATCCTCGGGAGCTATGGCTACACCTTC,CSASTILGSYGYTF
TRBV5-1,-,-,TRBJ1-1,TGCGCCAGCAGCTCGAGGTCGCAAATGAACACTGAAGCTTTCTTT,CASSSRSQMNTEAFF
TRBV20-1,TRBD1,-,TRBJ2-5,TGCAGTGCTAGCGACAGGGGGGTCGTTGGGACCCAGTACTTC,CSASDRGVVGTQYF
TRBV7-9,TRBD1,few,TRBJ2-2,TGTGCCAGCAGCTTCCGTCAGGGGGAATACACCGGGGAGCTGTTTTTT,CASSFRQGEYTGELFF
TRBV28,TRBD1,-,TRBJ2-7,TGTGCCAGCAGTTGGGACAGGGGGGATCGGCAGTACTTC,CASSWDRGDRQYF
TRBV29-1,TRBD1,-,TRBJ2-7,TGCAGCGTTGAAAGTCCGGGACAGGCATCGGGAGAGCAGTACTTC,CSVESPGQASGEQYF
TRBV2,TRBD2,-,TRBJ2-7,TGTGCCAGCTTCGGACTAGCAGCCGAGCAGTACTTC,CASFGLAAEQYF
TRBV7-2,-,many,TRBJ1-4,TGTGCCAGCAGTAGGGGGATAGGGGAAAAACTGTTTTTT,CASSRGIGEKLFF
TRBV29-1,TRBD2,few,TRBJ2-7,TGCAGCGTTGATCTAGCGGGAGGGAGGAACGAGCAGTACTTC,CSVDLAGGRNEQYF
TRBV12-3/TRBV12-4,-,once,TRBJ1-1,TGTGCCAGCGGATGGATGAAAGAAGCTTTCTTT,CASGWMKEAFF
TRBV2,-,-,TRBJ2-7,TGTGCCAGCAGGACGGACAGAACCGTCGACGAGCAGTACTTC,CASRTDRTVDEQYF
TRBV28,TRBD2,few,TRBJ2-1,TGTGCCAGCAGTTTGGGGGGAGGGATCAATGAGCAGTTCTTC,CASSLGGGINEQFF
TRBV7-8,-,many,TRBJ2-7,TGTGCCAGCAGACTTAGGTTAGTCTACGAGCAGTACTTC,CASRLRLVYEQYF
TRBV19,TRBD1,-,TRBJ1-1,TGTGCCAGTTTAGGGGGCGCAGGCAGGTACACTGAAGCTTTCTTT,CASLGGAGRYTEAFF
TRBV6-8,TRBD2,-,TRBJ2-4,TGTGCCAGCAGAGAGGGACTAGTGAACATTCAGTACTTC,CASREGLVNIQYF
TRBV5-5,-,few,TRBJ2-1,TGTGCCAGCAGCGGTGACAGCTTAAGAGAGCAGTTCTTC,CASSGDSLREQFF
TRBV11-1,-,many,TRBJ2-7,TGTGCCAGCAGCTTTAGCGTAAACTCCTACGAGCAGTACTTC,CASSFSVNSYEQYF
TRBV11-2,-,many,TRBJ1-5,TGTGCCAGCAGCTTAGGCCAGAACAATCAGCCCCAGCATTTT,CASSLGQNNQPQHF
TRBV20-1,-,few,TRBJ1-1,TGCAGTGCTTCTAAGAACACTGAAGCTTTCTTT,CSASKNTEAFF
TRBV5-1,-,-,TRBJ2-5,TGCGCCAGCAGCCGGTGGACCCGGGCGGGAGAGACCCAGTACTTC,CASSRWTRAGETQYF
TRBV7-4,TRBD1,-,TRBJ1-5,TGTGCCAGCAGCATCATGACAGGGGGCAATCAGCCCCAGCATTTT,CASSIMTGGNQPQHF
TRBV11-2,TRBD1,many,TRBJ1-1,TGTGCCAGCAGCTTATGGGCCAGGGGGCCGAACACTGAAGCTTTCTTT,CASSLWARGPNTEAFF
TRBV11-2,-,few,TRBJ1-6,TGTGCCAGCAGCTTAACGGCAGGGACCAGGGGTTCACCCCTCCACTTT,CASSLTAGTRGSPLHF
TRBV7-6,-,few,TRBJ2-3,TGTGCCAGCAGCTTAGATCTCCTCGGACAGTACACAGATACGCAGTATTTT,CASSLDLLGQYTDTQYF
TRBV19,TRBD2,few,TRBJ2-7,TGTGCCAGCGGGGGGGAAGCGGGAGGAAATTACGAGCAGTACTTC,CASGGEAGGNYEQYF
TRBV7-9,-,-,TRBJ2-5,TGTGCCAGCAGCGCCGACTTGGTTTTCGCGACCCAGTACTTC,CASSADLVFATQYF
TRBV29-1,-,-,TRBJ2-1,TGCAGCGCCACCCCCCTGGACCGTTACAATGAGCAGTTCTTC,CSATPLDRYNEQFF
TRBV18,TRBD1,-,TRBJ1-2,TGTGCCAGCTCACTAGTCCCGGGACAGGGAAACTATGGCTACACCTTC,CASSLVPGQGNYGYTF
TRBV28,TRBD2,few,TRBJ2-7,TGTGCCAGCAGTTCAGGACTAGCGCGAGAGCAGTACTTC,CASSSGLAREQYF